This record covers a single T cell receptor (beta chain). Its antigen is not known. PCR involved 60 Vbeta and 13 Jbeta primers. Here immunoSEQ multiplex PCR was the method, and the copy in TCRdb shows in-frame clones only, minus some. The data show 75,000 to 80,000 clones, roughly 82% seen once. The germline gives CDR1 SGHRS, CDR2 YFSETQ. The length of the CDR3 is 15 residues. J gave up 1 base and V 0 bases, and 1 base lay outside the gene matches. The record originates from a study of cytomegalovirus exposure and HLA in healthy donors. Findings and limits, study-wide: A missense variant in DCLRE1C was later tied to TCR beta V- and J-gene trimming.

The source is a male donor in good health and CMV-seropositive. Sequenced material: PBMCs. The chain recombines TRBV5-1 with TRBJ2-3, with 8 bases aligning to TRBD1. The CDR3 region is CASSLEGQGTDTQYF. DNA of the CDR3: TGCGCCAGCAGCTTGGAGGGACAGGGCACAGATACGCAGTATTTT.